Sequencing of this T cell receptor beta chain was carried out in a study of T-cell reconstitution after alpha-beta-depleted transplantation in children. Study findings and constraints: Counts and diversity of T cells one year after transplant came mostly from newly produced T cells.

Trimming cost V 0 bases and J 7 bases, with 4 bases left between them. Germline-derived CDR1 and CDR2 are DFQATT and SNEGSKA (reference sequence). The CDR3 runs to 11 residues. This clonotype came up a few times. Its antigen is still unknown. This sample's TCRbeta library carried unique molecular identifier barcodes. TCRdb redid the calling of the PCR reads with MiXCR, one entry per CDR3 protein. The sample records a few hundred thousand distinct CDR3 sequences, 15% to 20% being singletons. The rearrangement joins TRBV20-1 to TRBJ2-1; D gene uncertain. Source: PBMCs, mostly from graft donor cells, taken 360 days after TCRalphabeta/CD19-depleted stem cell transplant. The sequence was obtained from a boy in the first two years of life who had a stem cell transplant for Wiskott-Aldrich syndrome, so the T cells may come from the graft donor. CDR3 DNA: TGCAGTGCTAGAGAGTGGAATGAGCAGTTCTTC. Its translation: CSAREWNEQFF.